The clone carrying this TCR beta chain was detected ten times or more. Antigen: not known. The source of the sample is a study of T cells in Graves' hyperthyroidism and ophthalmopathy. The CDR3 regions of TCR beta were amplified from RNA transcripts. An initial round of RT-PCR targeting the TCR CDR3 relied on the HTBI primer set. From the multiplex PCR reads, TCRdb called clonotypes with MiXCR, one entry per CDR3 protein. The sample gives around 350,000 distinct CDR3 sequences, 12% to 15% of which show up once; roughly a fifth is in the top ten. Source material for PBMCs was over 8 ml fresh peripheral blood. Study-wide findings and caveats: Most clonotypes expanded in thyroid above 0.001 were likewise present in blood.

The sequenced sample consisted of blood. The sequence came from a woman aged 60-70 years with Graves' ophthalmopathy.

CDR3 sequence (DNA): TGTGCCAGCAGTGAAGCGCCGGGTGAGCAGTTCTTC. Translated, it gives CASSEAPGEQFF. V is TRBV2 and J is TRBJ2-1; D is uncertain. The CDR3 is 12 residues long. V was clipped by 0 bases and J by 9 bases, with 6 bases between them. Germline V CDR1 and CDR2: SNHLY, FYNNEI.